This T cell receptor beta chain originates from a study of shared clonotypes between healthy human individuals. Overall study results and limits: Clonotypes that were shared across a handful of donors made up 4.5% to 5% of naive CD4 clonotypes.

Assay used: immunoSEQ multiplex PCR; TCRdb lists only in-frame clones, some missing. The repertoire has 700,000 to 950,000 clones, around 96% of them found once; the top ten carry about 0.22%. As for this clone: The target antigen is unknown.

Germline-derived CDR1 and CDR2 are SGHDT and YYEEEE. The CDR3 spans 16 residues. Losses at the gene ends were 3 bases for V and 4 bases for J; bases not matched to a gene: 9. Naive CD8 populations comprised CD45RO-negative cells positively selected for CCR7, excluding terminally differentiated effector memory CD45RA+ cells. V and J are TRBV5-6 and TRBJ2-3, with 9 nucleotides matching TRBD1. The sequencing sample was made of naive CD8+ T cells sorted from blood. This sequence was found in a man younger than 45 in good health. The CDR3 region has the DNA TGTGCCAGCAGCTGGGCGACAGGGGGTAGGGCAGATACGCAGTATTTT. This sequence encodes CASSWATGGRADTQYF.